A selection of T cell receptor beta chains follows, all from one sample in a study of OX40 agonist ivuxolimab in advanced cancers. Sequencing used immunoSEQ multiplex PCR; TCRdb keeps in-frame clones, though not all of them. The sample yields about 88,000 clones, about 83% seen once. The sample in question was CD4+ or CD8+ T cells sorted from blood, obtained in a trial of the OX40 agonist ivuxolimab. The receptor set was obtained from an adult with an advanced solid tumor such as melanoma, head and neck, liver or kidney cancer. Both conserved end residues are trimmed from each CDR3. The order of the fields is V gene, J gene, CDR3 protein.

v_gene: TRBV12-5; j_gene: TRBJ1-3; CDR3aa: ASGAGTGRNTIY
v_gene: TRBV19; j_gene: TRBJ1-2; CDR3aa: ASSPRDGQLLNYGYT
v_gene: TRBV9; j_gene: TRBJ2-5; CDR3aa: ASSSRETQY
v_gene: TRBV11-3; j_gene: TRBJ2-1; CDR3aa: ASSTGLASYNEQF
v_gene: TRBV5-1; j_gene: TRBJ2-2; CDR3aa: ASSRDSYTGELF
v_gene: TRBV7-6; j_gene: TRBJ2-3; CDR3aa: ASSLRAPGQSGTDTQY
v_gene: TRBV5-6; j_gene: TRBJ1-1; CDR3aa: ASSLRSAGTEAF
v_gene: TRBV11-2; j_gene: TRBJ2-7; CDR3aa: ASSRSSGVSYEQY
v_gene: TRBV7-2; j_gene: TRBJ2-5; CDR3aa: ASSLRGGVEETQY
v_gene: TRBV7-6; j_gene: TRBJ2-3; CDR3aa: ASSLEWTSGDTDTQY